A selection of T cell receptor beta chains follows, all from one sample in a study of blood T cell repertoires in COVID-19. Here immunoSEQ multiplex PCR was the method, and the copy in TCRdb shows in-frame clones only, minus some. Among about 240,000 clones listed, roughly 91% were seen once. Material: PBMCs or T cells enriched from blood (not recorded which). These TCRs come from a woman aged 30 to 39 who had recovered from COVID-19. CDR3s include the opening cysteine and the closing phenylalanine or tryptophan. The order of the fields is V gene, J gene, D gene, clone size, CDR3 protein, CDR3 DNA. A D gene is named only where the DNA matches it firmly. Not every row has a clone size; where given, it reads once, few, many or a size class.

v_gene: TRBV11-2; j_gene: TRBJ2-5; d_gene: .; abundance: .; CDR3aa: CASSLGFVIARGPPETQYF; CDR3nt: TGTGCCAGCAGCTTAGGTTTTGTTATAGCGAGAGGTCCTCCAGAGACCCAGTACTTC
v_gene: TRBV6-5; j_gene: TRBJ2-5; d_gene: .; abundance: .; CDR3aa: CASSYSGPGVGETQYF; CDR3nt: TGTGCCAGCAGTTACTCCGGTCCGGGGGTAGGCGAGACCCAGTACTTC
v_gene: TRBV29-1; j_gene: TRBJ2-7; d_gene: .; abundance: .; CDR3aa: CSVEGGDSPYEQYF; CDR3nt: TGCAGCGTTGAAGGGGGGGACTCCCCCTACGAGCAGTACTTC
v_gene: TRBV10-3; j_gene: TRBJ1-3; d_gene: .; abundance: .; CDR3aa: CAIRTGTGNTIYF; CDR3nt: TGTGCCATCAGAACAGGGACCGGAAACACCATATATTTT
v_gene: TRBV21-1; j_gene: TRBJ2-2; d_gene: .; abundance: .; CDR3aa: CASSKGREVVVSTGELFF; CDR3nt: TGTGCCAGCAGCAAAGGAAGGGAGGTAGTGGTAAGCACCGGGGAGCTGTTTTTT
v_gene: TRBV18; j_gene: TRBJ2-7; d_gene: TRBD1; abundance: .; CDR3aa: CASSQGQGSVYEQYF; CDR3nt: TGTGCCAGCTCCCAAGGACAGGGGAGCGTATACGAGCAGTACTTC
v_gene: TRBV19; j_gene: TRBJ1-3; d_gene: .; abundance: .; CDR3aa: CASSIAGLRNTIYF; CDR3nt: TGTGCCAGTAGTATAGCAGGATTGAGAAACACCATATATTTT
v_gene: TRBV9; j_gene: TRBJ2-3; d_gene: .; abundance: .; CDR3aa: CASSSRGGKDTQYF; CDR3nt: TGTGCCAGCAGCTCCAGGGGAGGGAAAGATACGCAGTATTTT
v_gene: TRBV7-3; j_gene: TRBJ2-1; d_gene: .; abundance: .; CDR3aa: CASSLGVDNEQFF; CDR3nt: TGTGCCAGCAGCTTAGGAGTCGACAATGAGCAGTTCTTC
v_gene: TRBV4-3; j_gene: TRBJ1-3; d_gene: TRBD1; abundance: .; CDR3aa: CASSQVSAGQGRNTIYF; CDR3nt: TGCGCCAGCAGCCAAGTTAGCGCGGGACAGGGGAGAAACACCATATATTTT
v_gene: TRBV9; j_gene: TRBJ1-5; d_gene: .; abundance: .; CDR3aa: CASSVDPGQPQHF; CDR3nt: TGTGCCAGCAGCGTAGATCCCGGTCAGCCCCAGCATTTT
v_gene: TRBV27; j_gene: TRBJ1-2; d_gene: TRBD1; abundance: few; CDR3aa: CASSSIDRGGFYGYTF; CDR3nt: TGTGCCAGCAGTTCCATTGACAGGGGGGGATTCTATGGCTACACCTTC
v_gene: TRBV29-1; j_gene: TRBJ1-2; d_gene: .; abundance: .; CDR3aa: CSVGGGQTNYGYTF; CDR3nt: TGCAGCGTTGGTGGCGGGCAGACTAACTATGGCTACACCTTC
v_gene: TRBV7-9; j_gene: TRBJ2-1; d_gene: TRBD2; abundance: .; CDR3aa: CASSSPTSGEPNEQFF; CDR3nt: TGTGCCAGCAGCTCTCCGACTAGCGGAGAACCTAATGAGCAGTTCTTC
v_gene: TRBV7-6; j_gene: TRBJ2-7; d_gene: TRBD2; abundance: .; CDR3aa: CASSVDLSGINEQYF; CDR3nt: TGTGCCAGCAGCGTCGACCTTAGCGGGATAAACGAGCAGTACTTC
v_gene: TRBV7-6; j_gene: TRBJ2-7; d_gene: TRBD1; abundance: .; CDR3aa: CASSLAVPRDSVAYEQYF; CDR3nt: TGTGCCAGCAGCTTAGCAGTCCCTCGGGACAGTGTCGCCTACGAGCAGTACTTC
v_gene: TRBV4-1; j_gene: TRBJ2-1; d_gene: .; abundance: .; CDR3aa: CASSQERAEDEQFF; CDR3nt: TGCGCCAGCAGCCAAGAGAGGGCCGAGGATGAGCAGTTCTTC
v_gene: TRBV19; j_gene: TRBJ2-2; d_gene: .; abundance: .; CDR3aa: CASSHQFGELFF; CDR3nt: TGTGCCAGTAGTCATCAGTTCGGGGAGCTGTTTTTT
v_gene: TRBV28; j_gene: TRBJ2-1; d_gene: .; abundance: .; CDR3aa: CASSTTGHLSYNEQFF; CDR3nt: TGTGCCAGCAGTACTACAGGGCATCTGTCCTACAATGAGCAGTTCTTC
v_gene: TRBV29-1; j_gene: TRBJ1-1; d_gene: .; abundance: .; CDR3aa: CSSRDIPNTEAFF; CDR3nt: TGCAGCAGCCGGGACATACCTAACACTGAAGCTTTCTTT
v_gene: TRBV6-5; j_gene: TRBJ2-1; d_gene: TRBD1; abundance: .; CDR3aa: CASQGAWGEQFF; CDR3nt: TGTGCCAGTCAGGGGGCCTGGGGTGAGCAGTTCTTC
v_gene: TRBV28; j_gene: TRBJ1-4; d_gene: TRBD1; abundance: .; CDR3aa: CASSTGVTNEKLFF; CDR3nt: TGTGCCAGCAGTACAGGGGTAACTAATGAAAAACTGTTTTTT
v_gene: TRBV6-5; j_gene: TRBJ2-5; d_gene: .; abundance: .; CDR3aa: CASRDSDKETQYF; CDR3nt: TGTGCCAGCAGAGACTCGGATAAAGAGACCCAGTACTTC
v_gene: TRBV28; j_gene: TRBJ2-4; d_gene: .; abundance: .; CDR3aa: CASSPLQGWNIQYF; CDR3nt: TGTGCCAGCAGTCCTCTCCAGGGTTGGAACATTCAGTACTTC
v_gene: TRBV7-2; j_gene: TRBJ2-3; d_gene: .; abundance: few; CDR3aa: CASSSQPGQIFTDTQYF; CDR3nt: TGTGCCAGCAGCTCGCAACCGGGACAAATATTCACAGATACGCAGTATTTT
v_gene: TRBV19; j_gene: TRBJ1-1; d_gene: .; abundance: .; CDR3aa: CASSRVSPGTEAFF; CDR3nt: TGTGCCAGTAGCCGGGTGTCACCGGGGACTGAAGCTTTCTTT
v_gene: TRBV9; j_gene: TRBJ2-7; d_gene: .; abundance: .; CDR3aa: CASSTGINHYEQYF; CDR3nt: TGTGCCAGCAGCACCGGGATTAACCACTACGAGCAGTACTTC
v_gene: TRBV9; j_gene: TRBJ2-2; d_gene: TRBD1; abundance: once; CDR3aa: CASSVTGARNTGELFF; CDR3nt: TGTGCCAGCAGCGTTACAGGGGCCCGGAACACCGGGGAGCTGTTTTTT
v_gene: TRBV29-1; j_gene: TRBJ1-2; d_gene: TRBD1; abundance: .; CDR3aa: CSVDVSGGYGYTF; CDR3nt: TGCAGCGTTGATGTATCAGGGGGCTATGGCTACACCTTC
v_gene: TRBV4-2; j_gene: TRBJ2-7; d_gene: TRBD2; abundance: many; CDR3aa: CASSQDGLAGGYEQYF; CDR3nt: TGTGCCAGCAGCCAAGACGGCCTAGCGGGAGGGTACGAGCAGTACTTC
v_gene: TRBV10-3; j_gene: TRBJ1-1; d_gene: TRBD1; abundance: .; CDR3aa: CAIRATGVEKTEAFF; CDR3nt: TGTGCCATCAGGGCTACAGGGGTTGAGAAGACTGAAGCTTTCTTT
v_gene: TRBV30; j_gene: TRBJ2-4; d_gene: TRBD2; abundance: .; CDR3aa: CAWGLAGNIQYF; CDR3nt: TGTGCCTGGGGACTAGCGGGGAACATTCAGTACTTC
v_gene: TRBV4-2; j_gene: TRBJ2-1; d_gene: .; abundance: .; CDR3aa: CASSPTLADYNEQFF; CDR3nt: TGTGCCAGCAGCCCAACACTAGCAGACTACAATGAGCAGTTCTTC
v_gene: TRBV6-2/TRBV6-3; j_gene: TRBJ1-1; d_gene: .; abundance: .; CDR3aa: CASSYSQGALNTEAFF; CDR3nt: TGTGCCAGCAGTTACTCACAGGGCGCGTTGAACACTGAAGCTTTCTTT
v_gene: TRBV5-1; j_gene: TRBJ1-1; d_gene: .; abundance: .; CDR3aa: CASSLRGPPLEAFF; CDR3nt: TGCGCCAGCAGCCTCCGGGGTCCCCCTCTTGAAGCTTTCTTT
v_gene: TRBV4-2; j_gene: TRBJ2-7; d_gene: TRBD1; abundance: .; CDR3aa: CASSQQGAYEQYF; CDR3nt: TGTGCCAGCAGCCAACAGGGGGCATACGAGCAGTACTTC
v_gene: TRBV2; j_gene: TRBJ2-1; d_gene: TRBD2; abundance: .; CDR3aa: CASTQDRPIAGYNEQFF; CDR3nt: TGTGCCAGCACTCAGGACCGTCCTATAGCGGGCTACAATGAGCAGTTCTTC
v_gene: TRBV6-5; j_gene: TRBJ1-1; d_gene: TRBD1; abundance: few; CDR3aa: CASSWDRNTEAFF; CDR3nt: TGTGCCAGCAGTTGGGACAGGAACACTGAAGCTTTCTTT
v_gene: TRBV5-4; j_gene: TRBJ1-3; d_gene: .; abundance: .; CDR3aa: CASSLGSRSSGNTIYF; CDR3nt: TGTGCCAGCAGCTTGGGAAGCCGGAGCTCTGGAAACACCATATATTTT
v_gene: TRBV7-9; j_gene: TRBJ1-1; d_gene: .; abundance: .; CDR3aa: CASSGLSGTLGGAFF; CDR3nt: TGTGCCAGCAGCGGGCTATCCGGGACTCTGGGAGGAGCTTTCTTT
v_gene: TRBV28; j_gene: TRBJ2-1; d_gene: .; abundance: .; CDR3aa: CASQEAINSYNEQFF; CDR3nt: TGTGCCAGCCAGGAGGCCATAAACTCCTACAATGAGCAGTTCTTC
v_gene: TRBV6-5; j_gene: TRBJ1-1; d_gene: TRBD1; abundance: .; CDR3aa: CATQTGGGTEAFF; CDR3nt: TGTGCCACCCAAACAGGGGGTGGTACTGAAGCTTTCTTT
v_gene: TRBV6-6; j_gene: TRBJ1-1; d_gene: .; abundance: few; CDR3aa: CASSYGGEYTEAFF; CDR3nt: TGTGCCAGCAGTTACGGGGGGGAATACACTGAAGCTTTCTTT
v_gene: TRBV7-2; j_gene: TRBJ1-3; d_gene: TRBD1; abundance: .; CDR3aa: CASSPADRDGNTIYF; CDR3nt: TGTGCCAGCAGCCCGGCCGACAGGGACGGAAACACCATATATTTT
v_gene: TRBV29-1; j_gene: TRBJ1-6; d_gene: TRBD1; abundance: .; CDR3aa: CSVRQGNSPLHF; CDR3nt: TGCAGCGTTCGACAGGGTAACTCACCCCTCCACTTT
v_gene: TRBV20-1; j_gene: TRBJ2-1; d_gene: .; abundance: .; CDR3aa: CSASMGSDYNEQFF; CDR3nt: TGCAGTGCTAGTATGGGTAGCGACTACAATGAGCAGTTCTTC
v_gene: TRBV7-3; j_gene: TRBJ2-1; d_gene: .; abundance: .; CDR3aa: CASSLHVSRSSYNEQFF; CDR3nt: TGTGCCAGCAGCTTACACGTATCACGGAGCTCCTACAATGAGCAGTTCTTC
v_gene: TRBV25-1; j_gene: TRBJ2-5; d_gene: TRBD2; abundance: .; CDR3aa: CASSDGTIRETQYF; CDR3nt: TGTGCCAGCAGTGACGGGACTATTCGAGAGACCCAGTACTTC
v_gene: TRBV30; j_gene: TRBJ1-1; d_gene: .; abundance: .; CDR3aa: CAWSVQGNTEAFF; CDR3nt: TGTGCCTGGAGTGTCCAGGGTAACACTGAAGCTTTCTTT
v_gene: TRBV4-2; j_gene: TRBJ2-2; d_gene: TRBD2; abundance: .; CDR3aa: CASSQVGGLFTGELFF; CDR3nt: TGTGCCAGCAGCCAAGTGGGAGGGCTTTTCACCGGGGAGCTGTTTTTT
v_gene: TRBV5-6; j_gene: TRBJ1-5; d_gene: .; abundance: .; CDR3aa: CASNVLNQPQHF; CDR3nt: TGTGCCAGCAACGTACTGAATCAGCCCCAGCATTTT